The 10 T cell receptor beta chains given below trace back to one sample, sequenced in a study of blood T cell repertoires in COVID-19. The method was immunoSEQ multiplex PCR; TCRdb's version includes in-frame clones alone and lacks a portion of them. The repertoire holds under 200,000 clones, about 86% seen once, with 10% in the top ten. The sequenced material came from peripheral blood. Source of these receptors: a woman in her 70s with COVID-19, enrolled during active disease.

The chain recombines TRBV9 with TRBJ1-1; weak D call: TRBD1 (5 bases). Germline lookup yields CDR1 SGDLS and CDR2 YYNGEE. This CDR3 has 13 amino acids. V lost 0 bases to trimming and J lost 6 bases, with 9 bases between them. The CDR3 loop reads CASSVVREAEAFF. The DNA for the CDR3 is TGTGCCAGCAGCGTAGTCAGGGAGGCTGAAGCTTTCTTT.

This clone was picked up one time. The chain recombines TRBV27 with TRBJ2-7; 9 bases match TRBD2. The germline V gene has CDR1 MNHEY and CDR2 SMNVEV (reference sequence). The V segment lost 3 bases and the J segment 3 bases; nucleotides outside the gene matches: 6. The CDR3 spans 15 residues. The CDR3 sequence is CASSLRGGGVYEQYF. The CDR3 coding sequence is TGTGCCAGCAGTTTGAGGGGCGGGGGGGTCTACGAGCAGTACTTC.

CDR3 nucleotides: TGTGCCAGTAGTATAGGAGGGTCGGTCGCGGCCGGGGAGCTGTTTTTT. Its translation: CASSIGGSVAAGELFF. V is TRBV19 and J is TRBJ2-2, with a tentative D call TRBD2 (5 bases). CDR1 and CDR2 (germline): LNHDA, SQIVND (reference sequence). The V end was cut by 1 base, the J end by 6 bases, with 15 bases between. This CDR3 has 16 residues.

Concerning this clone itself: The junction departs from germline at one end; a sequencing error may be responsible. The V gene is TRBV15, the J gene TRBJ2-5; D is uncertain. Germline lookup yields CDR1 LNHNV and CDR2 YYDKDF (reference sequence). The CDR3 totals 14 residues. The CDR3 protein is CATSTLDTQGTQYF. The CDR3 region has the DNA TGTGCCACCAGCACCCTAGATACCCAAGGGACCCAGTACTTC.

J is TRBJ2-7 and V is TRBV5-5; D is perhaps TRBD1 (6 bases). CDR1 and CDR2 from the germline V gene are SGHKS and YYEKEE (reference sequence). V was cut by 0 bases and J by 2 bases, with 15 bases left in between. This CDR3 contains 16 residues. In nucleotides, the CDR3 is TGTGCCAGCAGCTTGGGCGCACAGGGTATCGCCTACGAGCAGTACTTC. Its translation: CASSLGAQGIAYEQYF.

This chain connects TRBV4-2 to TRBJ2-7; TRBD2 agrees at 9 bases. This CDR3 region has 16 residues. Germline lookup yields CDR1 LGHNA and CDR2 YNFKEQ. V shed 4 bases, J shed 2 bases, and the junction held 9 bases outside the gene matches. CDR3 sequence reads: CASSPGVAGVAYEQYF. The CDR3 DNA follows: TGTGCCAGCAGCCCTGGGGTAGCGGGGGTGGCCTACGAGCAGTACTTC.

The V gene is TRBV19, the J gene TRBJ1-6, with 8 bases aligning to TRBD1. V gave up 6 bases and J gave up 4 bases; unmatched junction bases: 2. The CDR3 consists of 14 residues. CDR1 and CDR2 (germline): LNHDA, SQIVND (reference sequence). The CDR3 DNA follows: TGTGCCAGTAGCCAGGGGGCTTATAATTCACCCCTCCACTTT. This gives the protein CASSQGAYNSPLHF.

The chain has TRBV19 and TRBJ1-2; TRBD1 matches 9 bases. The germline V gene has CDR1 LNHDA and CDR2 SQIVND (reference sequence). The J segment lost 8 bases and the V segment lost 5 bases, leaving 9 bases of the junction unmatched. The CDR3 has 14 amino acids. CDR3 in amino acids: CASSRDRAVGGYTF. The DNA for the CDR3 is TGTGCCAGTAGTCGGGACAGGGCCGTTGGGGGCTACACCTTC. Supplemented by reference TRBV19 and TRBJ1-2, the full variable domain reads DGGITQSPKYLFRKEGQNVTLSCEQNLNHDAMYWYRQDPGQGLRLIYYSQIVNDFQKGDIAEGYSVSREKKESFPLTVTSAQKNPTAFYLCASSRDRAVGGYTFGSGTRLTVV.

This chain uses TRBV2 with TRBJ1-5; D possibly corresponds to TRBD1 (5 bases). There are 15 residues in the CDR3. The germline CDR1 and CDR2 sequences are SNHLY and FYNNEI. Deletions cut 3 bases from V and 2 bases from J, with 11 bases between. Here the CDR3 reads CASSDSGLRNQPQHF. The CDR3 DNA reads as TGTGCCAGCAGTGATTCAGGGCTACGCAATCAGCCCCAGCATTTT.

The chain's CDR3 is CASSQDVIAGAINTGELFF. The CDR3 nucleotides read TGTGCCAGCAGCCAAGATGTAATAGCGGGGGCCATCAACACCGGGGAGCTGTTTTTT. The gene calls are TRBV4-2 and TRBJ2-2, with 9 bases aligning to TRBD2. This CDR3 contains 19 residues. Trimming took 0 bases from V and 2 from J; bases not matched to a gene: 10. Per germline, CDR1 LGHNA and CDR2 YNFKEQ.